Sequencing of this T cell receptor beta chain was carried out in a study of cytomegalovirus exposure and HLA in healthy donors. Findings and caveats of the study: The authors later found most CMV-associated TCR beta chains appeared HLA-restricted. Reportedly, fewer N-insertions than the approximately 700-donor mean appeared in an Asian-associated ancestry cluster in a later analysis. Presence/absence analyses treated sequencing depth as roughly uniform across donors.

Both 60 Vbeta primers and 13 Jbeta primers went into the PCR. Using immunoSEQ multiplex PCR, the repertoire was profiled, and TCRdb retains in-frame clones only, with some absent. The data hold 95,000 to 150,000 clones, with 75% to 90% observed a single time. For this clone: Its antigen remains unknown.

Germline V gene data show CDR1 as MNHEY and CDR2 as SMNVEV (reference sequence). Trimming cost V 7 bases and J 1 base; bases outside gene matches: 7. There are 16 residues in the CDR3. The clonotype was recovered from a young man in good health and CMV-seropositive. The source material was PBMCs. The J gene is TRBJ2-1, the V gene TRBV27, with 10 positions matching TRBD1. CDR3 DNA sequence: TGTGCCAGCACCCCCCGACAGGGGGCGTCCTACAATGAGCAGTTCTTC. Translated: CASTPRQGASYNEQFF.